The 20 T cell receptor beta chains presented below share a single source sample, sequenced in a study of shared clonotypes between healthy human individuals. The method was immunoSEQ multiplex PCR; TCRdb's version includes in-frame clones alone and lacks a portion of them. Seen here are around 2,000,000 clones, 90% to 95% observed once, and the top ten hold roughly 0.13%. Sequencing was carried out using naive CD4+ T cells sorted from blood. The subset here: CD45RA+ positively selected. These receptors originate from a man between 18 and 35 years old in good health.

The chain carries TRBV6-1 and TRBJ2-5; no firm D call. Germline values: CDR1 MNHNS, CDR2 SASEGT. This CDR3 has 15 residues. V lost 0 bases and J 2 bases, leaving 10 bases between the germline ends. The CDR3 loop is CASSEAPVSQETQYF. CDR3 coding DNA: TGTGCCAGCAGTGAAGCCCCGGTTTCGCAAGAGACCCAGTACTTC.

This chain uses TRBV18 with TRBJ1-6; D is uncertain. Germline loops: CDR1 KGHSH, CDR2 LQKENI. V was cut by 2 bases and J by 0 bases, with 8 bases left in between. This CDR3 is built from 16 residues. This CDR3 is CASSPTDVSYNSPLHF. In nucleotides, the CDR3 is TGTGCCAGCTCACCAACCGACGTCTCCTATAATTCACCCCTCCACTTT.

V gene TRBV6-5 combines with J gene TRBJ2-5; no firm D call. CDR1 is MNHEY, CDR2 SVGAGI, per germline. The CDR3 extends over 14 amino acids. V lost 9 bases and J 1 base, leaving 15 bases between the germline ends. Here the CDR3 reads CASQFGVLQETQYF. Written as DNA, the CDR3 is TGTGCCAGTCAATTTGGAGTCCTCCAAGAGACCCAGTACTTC.

The J gene is TRBJ2-1, the V gene TRBV2, with 11 bases lining up with TRBD2. The germline V gene encodes CDR1 SNHLY and CDR2 FYNNEI. Trimming removed 6 bases from V and 5 bases from J; junction bases left unmatched: 6. CDR3 length equals 15 residues. The CDR3: CASRDSGRAHNEQFF. CDR3 bases: TGTGCCAGCAGGGATAGCGGGAGGGCCCACAATGAGCAGTTCTTC. The full variable domain, with the rest looked up from reference TRBV2 and TRBJ2-1, is EPEVTQTPSHQVTQMGQEVILRCVPISNHLYFYWYRQILGQKVEFLVSFYNNEISEKSEIFDDQFSVERPDGSNFTLKIRSTKLEDSAMYFCASRDSGRAHNEQFFGPGTRLTVL.

This chain uses TRBV2 with TRBJ1-6; a weak D match, TRBD1 (6 bases). The V and J ends lost 6 bases and 5 bases respectively, with 14 bases between them. Germline loops: CDR1 SNHLY, CDR2 FYNNEI. The CDR3 covers 15 residues. The CDR3 sequence is CASSEQGWDNSPLHF. CDR3 in DNA: TGTGCCAGCAGCGAACAGGGATGGGATAATTCACCCCTCCACTTT.

This sequence joins TRBV6-1 and TRBJ2-1; 7 positions agree with TRBD2. The CDR3 contains 14 residues. V gave up 5 bases and J gave up 8 bases; unmatched junction bases: 9. The germline V gene encodes CDR1 MNHNS and CDR2 SASEGT. The CDR3 DNA reads TGTGCCAGCAGTCGGGACTACATCGCCCATGAGCAGTTCTTC. This translates into CASSRDYIAHEQFF.

This clone has a single count. The chain couples TRBV11-1 to TRBJ1-2; D is ambiguous. Trimming took off 1 base at V and 7 bases at J, with 13 bases between the two ends. Germline values: CDR1 SGHAT, CDR2 FQDESV (reference sequence). CDR3 length equals 14 residues. The CDR3 spells CASSLVIQWIGYTF. CDR3 nucleotide sequence: TGTGCCAGCAGCTTAGTTATCCAGTGGATTGGCTACACCTTC.

For this clone: This sample includes further DNA sequences coding for the same CDR3. The chain links TRBV7-9 to TRBJ2-3; D gene uncertain. The CDR3 is 16 amino acids. Germline values: CDR1 SEHNR, CDR2 FQNEAQ (reference sequence). Trimming removed 0 bases from V and 0 bases from J, with 10 bases in between. CDR3 sequence reads: CASSLAQSPSTDTQYF. CDR3 in DNA: TGTGCCAGCAGCTTAGCGCAATCACCTAGCACAGATACGCAGTATTTT.

CDR3: CASSWDEAGNSGANVLTF. DNA of the CDR3: TGCGCCAGCAGCTGGGACGAGGCAGGGAACTCTGGGGCCAACGTCCTGACTTTC. The chain is built from TRBV5-1 and TRBJ2-6; TRBD1 or TRBD2 may be the D gene (5 bases each). CDR1 and CDR2 from the germline V gene are SGHRS and YFSETQ. The V and J ends lost 3 bases and 0 bases respectively, with 16 bases between them. This CDR3 is built from 18 residues.

The chain uses TRBV27 and TRBJ2-2, with 8 bases matching TRBD2. The CDR3 length is 16 residues. Germline V gene sequence: CDR1 MNHEY, CDR2 SMNVEV (reference sequence). The V and J ends lost 6 bases and 7 bases, in that order; junction bases with no gene match: 13. CDR3 in amino acids: CASSPGASGLDGELFF. The CDR3, as DNA: TGTGCCAGCAGCCCCGGGGCTAGCGGGTTGGACGGGGAGCTGTTTTTT.

The rearrangement uses TRBV19 and TRBJ2-7; 7 bases map to TRBD1. Germline V CDR1 and CDR2: LNHDA, SQIVND (reference sequence). The V gene end was trimmed by 9 bases and the J gene end by 0 bases; junction bases not matched to a gene: 8. This CDR3 is built from 14 residues. The CDR3 sequence: CASKATGSSYEQYF. The CDR3 DNA sequence: TGTGCCAGCAAAGCGACAGGGAGCTCCTACGAGCAGTACTTC. Full variable domain (outside the CDR3, taken from reference TRBV19 and TRBJ2-7): DGGITQSPKYLFRKEGQNVTLSCEQNLNHDAMYWYRQDPGQGLRLIYYSQIVNDFQKGDIAEGYSVSREKKESFPLTVTSAQKNPTAFYLCASKATGSSYEQYFGPGTRLTVT.

The chain links TRBV6-5 to TRBJ2-1, with a tentative D call TRBD1 (5 bases). The CDR3 covers 12 residues. CDR1 MNHEY and CDR2 SVGAGI come from the germline V gene. V lost 4 bases and J 8 bases, leaving 9 bases between the germline ends. CDR3 loop: CASSSQGYEQFF. The DNA for the CDR3 is TGTGCCAGCAGTTCCCAGGGCTATGAGCAGTTCTTC.

The CDR3 DNA sequence: TGTGCCAGCAGTACAGCGGGACCAAAAAACTACGAGCAGTACTTC. Residues: CASSTAGPKNYEQYF. The chain couples TRBV28 to TRBJ2-7; 7 bases line up with TRBD2. The trim removed 5 bases at V and 3 bases at J, leaving 10 bases unmatched. Germline CDR1 reads MDHEN; CDR2 reads SYDVKM. The length of the CDR3 is 15 residues.

The chain combines TRBV7-2 with TRBJ1-2; no definite D call. Germline V lookup: CDR1 SGHTA, CDR2 FQGNSA. The CDR3 totals 13 residues. The ends were cut back, 4 bases at V and 7 bases at J, with 13 bases in the middle. Here the CDR3 reads CASSSTASGGYTF. CDR3 in DNA: TGTGCCAGCAGCTCGACCGCTTCGGGTGGCTACACCTTC.

This rearrangement joins TRBV4-1 to TRBJ1-5; tentatively, D is TRBD1 (5 bases). From germline, CDR1 is MGHRA and CDR2 YSYEKL. This CDR3 contains 15 residues. V lost 1 base and J lost 0, with 7 bases in between. The CDR3 coding sequence is TGCGCCAGCAGCCAAGTCGACAGTAGCAATCAGCCCCAGCATTTT. This codes for CASSQVDSSNQPQHF.

The chain recombines TRBV4-1 with TRBJ2-5; TRBD1 matches 7 bases. Germline trimming cut 3 bases from V and 5 bases from J; bases unmatched to any gene: 6. This CDR3 comprises 14 residues. Germline loops: CDR1 MGHRA, CDR2 YSYEKL. The CDR3 sequence is CASSHQTGPETQYF. CDR3 coding DNA: TGCGCCAGCAGCCATCAGACAGGGCCCGAGACCCAGTACTTC.

V is TRBV6-5 and J is TRBJ1-4; tentatively, D is TRBD1 (6 bases). The CDR3 is 14 amino acids. V lost 6 bases to trimming and J lost 7 bases, with 15 bases between them. Germline V CDR1 and CDR2: MNHEY, SVGAGI. This CDR3 is CASRDGQGREKLFF. The CDR3 DNA reads TGTGCCAGCAGGGACGGGCAGGGGCGTGAAAAACTGTTTTTT.

This chain connects TRBV2 to TRBJ1-1; a possible D gene is TRBD1 (6 bases). The V and J ends lost 6 bases and 4 bases respectively, with 15 bases between them. The CDR3 sequence is 14 residues long. CDR1 is SNHLY and CDR2 is FYNNEI in the germline V gene. DNA for the CDR3: TGTGCCAGCAGGACGTCCCCAGGGGTCACTGAAGCTTTCTTT. Translated, it gives CASRTSPGVTEAFF.

This clone appeared once. The chain links TRBV30 to TRBJ2-3, with D possibly being TRBD2 (5 bases). Germline V CDR1 and CDR2: GTSNPN, SVGIG (reference sequence). V was shortened by 3 bases and J by 8 bases, with 9 bases between the two germline ends. This CDR3 has 11 residues. The CDR3 sequence: CAWSERGTQYF. DNA of the CDR3: TGTGCCTGGAGCGAACGGGGTACGCAGTATTTT. Combining the CDR3 with reference TRBV30 and TRBJ2-3 gives the whole variable domain SQTIHQWPATLVQPVGSPLSLECTVEGTSNPNLYWYRQAAGRGLQLLFYSVGIGQISSEVPQNLSASRPQDRQFILSSKKLLLSDSGFYLCAWSERGTQYFGPGTRLTVL.

The chain is built from TRBV2 and TRBJ2-1; 13 bases map to TRBD2. CDR1 SNHLY and CDR2 FYNNEI come from the germline V gene. Trimming cost V 7 bases and J 2 bases; bases outside gene matches: 2. This CDR3 has 15 residues. The chain's CDR3 is CASKGLAGPYNEQFF. DNA of the CDR3: TGTGCCAGCAAGGGACTAGCGGGACCCTACAATGAGCAGTTCTTC.